What follows are 15 T cell receptor beta chains derived from one specimen sequenced in a study of blood T cell repertoires in COVID-19. TCRdb's table, derived via immunoSEQ multiplex PCR, lists solely in-frame clones and lacks some. The sample includes about 270,000 clones, 85% to 90% of them seen just once. Sequenced material: PBMCs or T cells enriched from blood (not recorded which). These TCRs come from a woman in her late teens or twenties who had recovered from COVID-19.

The chain uses TRBV5-1 and TRBJ2-6; 8 nucleotides agree with TRBD1. The CDR3 is 16 amino acids. The germline V gene encodes CDR1 SGHRS and CDR2 YFSETQ. J was trimmed by 3 bases and V by 3 bases; bases with no gene match: 5. This CDR3 reads CASSSQGAGGANVLTF. The CDR3 DNA follows: TGCGCCAGCAGCTCGCAGGGGGCAGGTGGGGCCAACGTCCTGACTTTC.

The count of this clone is one. The J gene is TRBJ2-5, the V gene TRBV5-5; D remains ambiguous. Germline CDR1 reads SGHKS; CDR2 reads YYEKEE (reference sequence). With 2 bases removed from V and 1 base from J, the gap between germline ends came to 12 bases. CDR3 length: 15 residues. CDR3 DNA: TGTGCCAGCAGCTTCCCGACTCTGGCCCAAGAGACCCAGTACTTC. Protein: CASSFPTLAQETQYF.

This chain links TRBV18 with TRBJ1-1; 9 bases fit TRBD1. Trimming took 4 bases from V and 2 from J; bases not matched to a gene: 5. The length of the CDR3 is 15 residues. Germline V CDR1 and CDR2: KGHSH, LQKENI. This chain's CDR3 is CASSLLGQGNTEAFF. As DNA, the CDR3 is TGTGCCAGCTCACTTTTGGGACAGGGTAACACTGAAGCTTTCTTT.

The chain is built from TRBV19 and TRBJ1-3; D is possibly TRBD1 (6 bases). This CDR3 spans 15 amino acids. In germline, CDR1 is LNHDA, CDR2 SQIVND (reference sequence). The V gene lost 5 bases and the J gene lost 1 base, with 12 bases spanning the gap. Written as DNA, the CDR3 is TGTGCCAGTAGTCCTACAGGGAGATCTGGAAACACCATATATTTT. It encodes CASSPTGRSGNTIYF. The whole variable domain, filled in from reference TRBV19 and TRBJ1-3, reads DGGITQSPKYLFRKEGQNVTLSCEQNLNHDAMYWYRQDPGQGLRLIYYSQIVNDFQKGDIAEGYSVSREKKESFPLTVTSAQKNPTAFYLCASSPTGRSGNTIYFGEGSWLTVV.

The chain is built from TRBV6-1 and TRBJ1-2; tentative D call: TRBD1 (6 bases). Germline-derived CDR1 and CDR2 are MNHNS and SASEGT. CDR3 length: 14 residues. Trimming shortened V by 0 bases and J by 7 bases, and 12 bases separated the two germline ends. The CDR3 sequence: CASSEATGLSGYTF. The CDR3 region has the DNA TGTGCCAGCAGTGAAGCCACAGGGTTGAGTGGCTACACCTTC.

Worth noting for this clone: At one end, the junction sequence differs from germline, possibly due to a read error. CDR3 DNA: TGTGCCAGCACCCCAGGGGAAGACTTT. Its translation: CASTPGEDF. The rearrangement joins TRBV9 to TRBJ1-1, with TRBD1 as a possible D gene (6 bases). Germline CDR1 is SGDLS and CDR2 is YYNGEE. The CDR3 totals 9 residues.

CDR3 in DNA: TGTGCCACCAGCAGAACTAGCGCAGGCGGGGAGCTGTTTTTT. Translated, it gives CATSRTSAGGELFF. The V gene is TRBV15, the J gene TRBJ2-2; 7 nucleotides align to TRBD2. This CDR3 is built from 14 residues. Looked up from germline, CDR1 is LNHNV and CDR2 is YYDKDF (reference sequence). The V gene end was trimmed by 2 bases and the J gene end by 7 bases; junction bases not matched to a gene: 4.

The CDR3 coding sequence is TGTGCCAGCAGCCCAAGGACTAGCGCTGGTGAAGGGACCCAGTACTTC. This sequence encodes CASSPRTSAGEGTQYF. The gene calls are TRBV7-9 and TRBJ2-5; 9 bases agree with TRBD2. The CDR3 covers 16 residues. Germline-derived CDR1 and CDR2 are SEHNR and FQNEAQ (reference sequence). Losses at the gene ends were 5 bases for V and 7 bases for J; bases not matched to a gene: 14. Looking up the rest from reference TRBV7-9 and TRBJ2-5 gives the full variable domain: DTGVSQNPRHKITKRGQNVTFRCDPISEHNRLYWYRQTLGQGPEFLTYFQNEAQLEKSRLLSDRFSAERPKGSFSTLEIQRTEQGDSAMYLCASSPRTSAGEGTQYFGPGTRLLVL.

With regard to this clone: Other DNA sequences within the sample encode an identical CDR3. The chain carries TRBV5-1 and TRBJ1-4, with TRBD1 identical over 8 bases. In germline, CDR1 is SGHRS, CDR2 YFSETQ. Losses at the gene ends were 1 base for V and 7 bases for J; bases not matched to a gene: 3. The CDR3 sequence is 14 residues long. Here the CDR3 reads CASSLTGGGEKLFF. The CDR3 coding sequence is TGCGCCAGCAGCTTGACAGGGGGAGGTGAAAAACTGTTTTTT. Full variable domain (outside the CDR3, taken from reference TRBV5-1 and TRBJ1-4): KAGVTQTPRYLIKTRGQQVTLSCSPISGHRSVSWYQQTPGQGLQFLFEYFSETQRNKGNFPGRFSGRQFSNSRSEMNVSTLELGDSALYLCASSLTGGGEKLFFGSGTQLSVL.

The J gene is TRBJ1-1, the V gene TRBV18; unclear D gene. The V gene's germline CDR1 is KGHSH and CDR2 LQKENI. The CDR3 extends over 13 amino acids. V was pared by 5 bases and J by 3 bases, with 10 bases between. The CDR3: CASSTAGDTEAFF. The CDR3 nucleotides are TGTGCCAGCTCAACGGCCGGGGACACTGAAGCTTTCTTT.

V gene TRBV4-1 combines with J gene TRBJ1-5; possible D gene TRBD1, 6 bases. In germline, CDR1 is MGHRA, CDR2 YSYEKL. This CDR3 region has 15 residues. Trimming stripped 0 bases from V and 5 bases from J, with 11 bases between. The CDR3 coding sequence is TGCGCCAGCAGCCAAGATCGGGGGGCGGATCAGCCCCAGCATTTT. Translated: CASSQDRGADQPQHF.

The chain employs TRBV5-1 and TRBJ2-5, with D possibly matching TRBD2 (6 bases). Germline V CDR1 and CDR2: SGHRS, YFSETQ. CDR3 size: 13 residues. V dropped 4 bases and J dropped 5 bases, with 12 bases sitting between them. CDR3 in amino acids: CASSGHRGETQYF. The CDR3 nucleotides are TGCGCCAGCAGCGGACACCGGGGGGAGACCCAGTACTTC.

The chain is built from TRBV27 and TRBJ1-2; D is perhaps TRBD1 (6 bases). The V end was cut by 6 bases, the J end by 7 bases, with 18 bases between. The CDR3 consists of 14 residues. Germline V gene lookup returns CDR1 MNHEY and CDR2 SMNVEV (reference sequence). DNA for the CDR3: TGTGCCAGCAGCTCCGGAGCATACAGGGCTGGCTACACCTTC. It yields the protein CASSSGAYRAGYTF.

This chain connects TRBV28 to TRBJ1-2, with unresolved D. Germline V gene sequence: CDR1 MDHEN, CDR2 SYDVKM. The CDR3 runs to 13 residues. V lost 3 bases to trimming and J lost 3 bases, with 8 bases between them. The CDR3 DNA reads TGTGCCAGCAGTTTTCCCGAGGACTATGGCTACACCTTC. This translates into CASSFPEDYGYTF.

V gene TRBV27 combines with J gene TRBJ2-1, with 10 bases matching TRBD2. The CDR3 extends over 15 amino acids. Germline V gene data show CDR1 as MNHEY and CDR2 as SMNVEV (reference sequence). V was clipped by 6 bases and J by 6 bases; unmatched bases: 8. CDR3 in amino acids: CASRYLSGGPNEQFF. CDR3 DNA sequence: TGTGCCAGCAGGTACCTTAGCGGGGGGCCCAATGAGCAGTTCTTC.